This T cell receptor beta chain was identified during a study of radiotherapy plus CTLA-4 blockade in lung cancer. The wider study: Overall, less than 20% of patients showed an objective response, while approximately 30% attained disease control.

This clone was seen only once. Antigen unknown. Libraries were prepared by immunoSEQ multiplex PCR; TCRdb keeps only in-frame clonotypes and omits some of them. The repertoire has about 90,000 clones, approximately 83% of them found once; the top ten carry 13% to 15%. Study outcomes and limitations: With interferon-beta, early dynamics of blood T cell clones were reported to best predict response. Blood TCR clones of tumor origin expanded after radiotherapy plus ipilimumab.

The sample in question was peripheral blood, obtained from a patient treated with radiotherapy plus ipilimumab. The sequence derives from a human donor with non-small cell lung cancer that progressed on radiotherapy plus ipilimumab.

CDR3 amino acids: CASSLREGVIMGPQHF. CDR3 DNA sequence: TGTGCCAGCAGCTTACGAGAGGGAGTAATTATGGGGCCCCAGCATTTT. The rearrangement links TRBV27 to TRBJ1-5; D call uncertain. V was clipped by 6 bases and J by 9 bases, with 24 bases between them. From germline, CDR1 is MNHEY and CDR2 SMNVEV (reference sequence). The CDR3 loop spans 16 amino acids.